This T cell receptor beta chain emerged from a study of T cells in Graves' hyperthyroidism and ophthalmopathy. The V gene end was trimmed by 5 bases and the J gene end by 2 bases; junction bases not matched to a gene: 6. In germline, CDR1 is MDHEN, CDR2 SYDVKM. The CDR3 loop spans 16 amino acids. Active moderate-to-severe ophthalmopathy, Clinical Activity Score at least 3, NOSPECS at least 4, under 3 months' duration. Regions amplified from RNA transcripts were the TCR beta CDR3 regions. HTBI primers drove first-round RT-PCR of the TCR CDR3. One entry per CDR3 protein, called by TCRdb with MiXCR from the multiplex PCR reads. Among around 540,000 distinct CDR3 sequences, 15% to 20% were seen once, and the ten largest hold 29%.

V gene TRBV28 combines with J gene TRBJ1-4, with 9 bases that match TRBD1. This TCR was recovered from a woman aged 25-40 years with Graves' ophthalmopathy. Sequenced input: blood. The CDR3 is CASSLPGTGTNEKLFF. As DNA, the CDR3 is TGTGCCAGCAGTCTCCCCGGGACAGGGACTAATGAAAAACTGTTTTTT.